This TCR beta chain appears in the sequencing data of a study of T cells in narcolepsy (dated by TCRdb to the late 2010s). Regarding the study in general: The study enrolled patients with narcolepsy type 1 or type 2 (NT1, NT2) together with healthy control donors. To look for autoreactive T cells in narcolepsy patients that target self-antigens of hypocretin neurons (hypocretin, TRIB2), the study used TCR Vbeta sequencing to follow clonotypes in blood and CSF.

Including the terminal cysteine and phenylalanine, the CDR3 comprises 13 residues. Only CDR3 DNA remains: 39 bases, in frame from the first base. The germline V gene (reference sequence) yields SSHAT for CDR1 and FNYEAQ for CDR2. For TCR Vbeta sequencing, memory CD4+ T cells were sorted ex vivo from the peripheral blood of both healthy controls and narcolepsy patients. This clone was observed once. The clone's antigen remains unknown. At one of its ends the junction is not consistent with the germline gene, which may arise from a read error. Libraries were made using the immunoSEQ multiplex PCR assay. TCRdb mirrors the immuneACCESS table, restricted to in-frame sequences. Some clones are absent from its copies; in checked studies, under half trace to an unresolved V gene, and the reason for the others is unknown. The sample table records roughly 34,000 clones; less than 85% of these occur just once. The biggest ten clones account for roughly 1.3% of the sample.

The investigation overall reported the following: Autoreactive clonotypes were reported to be detected serially in the blood of the same patients and of different patients, but not in the blood of healthy controls. Numbers of sequenced blood memory CD4+ clonotypes were comparable, averaging about 39,000 in patients and 30,000 to 35,000 in controls. HCRT-specific and TRIB2-specific autoreactive clonotypes were highlighted in plots that compared CD4+ T cell clonotypes in CSF versus blood from the same patient. No sequences matching autoreactive T cell clones were contained in some blood memory CD4+ repertoires from patients and controls.

The V and J segments used are TRBV7-7 and TRBJ1-2; D gene: possibly TRBD1, on 6 matching bases. The receptor was derived from a human donor with narcolepsy. The sample consisted of CD45RA- memory CD4+ T cells from PBMCs. The sample's cell subset or site label, in plain terms: memory T cells sorted ex vivo from peripheral blood. The encoded CDR3 is CASSSTGRHGYTF. The DNA sequence follows: TGTGCTAGCAGCTCCACAGGGAGGCATGGCTACACCTTC.